One sample yielded the 14 T cell receptor beta chains listed below, sequenced in a study of shared clonotypes between healthy human individuals (dated by TCRdb to about 2020). CD8 naive samples consisted of CD45RO-negative cells that were positively selected for CCR7, yielding a CD45RA+CCR7+ population without TemRA cells. The library was built by means of the immunoSEQ multiplex PCR assay. Entries here come from immuneACCESS through TCRdb and include only in-frame sequences with V and J called. Some clones fail to appear in such tables; in the studies checked, an unresolved V gene covers under half of the shortfall, and the cause of the remainder is unknown. In this sample the table shows some 2,000,000 clones, about 94% of which occur a single time. The top ten constitute around 1.1% of the sample. The sequencing sample was made of naive CD8+ T cells sorted from blood. The cell subset or site label here, explained by the study, means: CD45RA+CCR7+. The receptor source for this set is a man between 18 and 35 years old in good health.

The genes are TRBV6-6 and TRBJ1-1; TRBD1 might be the D (6 bases). Trimming took 6 bases from V and 3 from J, leaving 11 bases between them. CDR3 length equals 13 residues. CDR1 and CDR2 (germline): MNHNY, SVGAGI (reference sequence). CDR3 in amino acids: CASSRHRDTEAFF. The CDR3 nucleotides are TGTGCCAGCAGCAGACACAGGGACACTGAAGCTTTCTTT.

The chain has TRBV21-1 and TRBJ2-5; TRBD1, the table's D call, lacks a check against the DNA. TRBV21-1 is deemed a pseudogene. The CDR3 contains 15 residues. The DNA for the CDR3 is TGTGCCAGCAGCCGAGCCGGGACAGCCCAAGAGACCCAGTACTTC. The encoded protein is CASSRAGTAQETQYF.

The V and J genes are TRBV6-5 and TRBJ1-5; no clear D. This CDR3 region has 14 residues. Trimming took off 5 bases at V and 4 bases at J, with 12 bases between the two ends. In germline, CDR1 is MNHEY, CDR2 SVGAGI. CDR3 sequence: CASSVGGENQPQHF. The CDR3 DNA reads TGTGCCAGCAGTGTCGGCGGGGAAAATCAGCCCCAGCATTTT.

In this sample, this clone turned up once. Other nucleotide sequences in the sample specify the same CDR3. V and J are TRBV5-6 and TRBJ2-7; no reliable D call. Germline assignment: CDR1 SGHDT and CDR2 YYEEEE. The germline V and J ends were trimmed by 4 bases and 3 bases, with 8 bases remaining between them. The CDR3 covers 12 residues. The CDR3 nucleotides are TGTGCCAGCAGCCGTGACCTCTACGAGCAGTACTTC. Its protein product is CASSRDLYEQYF.

The chain joins TRBV4-3 to TRBJ2-4, with no clear D. The germline gives CDR1 LGHNA, CDR2 YSLEER. Trimming removed 1 base from V and 1 base from J, with 5 bases in between. This CDR3 region has 14 residues. As DNA, the CDR3 is TGCGCCAGCAGCCAAGTGAGCGCCAAAAACATTCAGTACTTC. As protein: CASSQVSAKNIQYF.

This chain links TRBV7-9 with TRBJ1-5; no clear D. The CDR3 is 14 residues long. The V gene lost 5 bases and the J gene lost 6 bases, with 14 bases spanning the gap. In germline, CDR1 is SEHNR, CDR2 FQNEAQ (reference sequence). Here the CDR3 DNA reads TGTGCCAGCAGCGACACAAGGGAGGGTCAGCCCCAGCATTTT. Its protein product is CASSDTREGQPQHF.

Notes on this clone: Other DNA sequences in this specimen translate into the identical CDR3. J is TRBJ2-3 and V is TRBV5-4; TRBD2 matches at 7 bases. Germline values: CDR1 SGHNT, CDR2 YYREEE (reference sequence). The CDR3 consists of 13 residues. The trim removed 0 bases at V and 6 bases at J, leaving 1 base unmatched. The CDR3 DNA reads as TGTGCCAGCAGCTTGGCCGGGGGGGATACGCAGTATTTT. It specifies CASSLAGGDTQYF.

Concerning this clone: The same CDR3 can be traced to other DNA sequences in this sample. The rearrangement uses TRBV5-4 and TRBJ1-4; D is unclear. The ends were cut back, 0 bases at V and 8 bases at J, with 5 bases in the middle. Germline CDR1 and CDR2: SGHNT and YYREEE (reference sequence). The CDR3 runs 12 residues. The CDR3 nucleotides read TGTGCCAGCAGCTTGGGAATGGAAAAACTGTTTTTT. Its translation: CASSLGMEKLFF.

This clone was counted a single time. This chain connects TRBV19 to TRBJ2-7; D not certain. Germline V gene data show CDR1 as LNHDA and CDR2 as SQIVND (reference sequence). CDR3 size: 15 residues. Trimming took 3 bases from V and 0 from J, leaving 12 bases between them. This CDR3 reads CASSIILSSSYEQYF. DNA for the CDR3: TGTGCCAGTAGTATTATCCTGTCGAGCTCCTACGAGCAGTACTTC.

The chain is built from TRBV28 and TRBJ1-1, with D possibly matching TRBD1 (5 bases). The CDR3 is made up of 13 amino acids. V was pared by 5 bases and J by 7 bases, with 14 bases between. Germline V CDR1 and CDR2: MDHEN, SYDVKM. The CDR3 DNA is TGTGCCAGCAGTCTCTCGGGGACCTATGAAGCTTTCTTT. This codes for CASSLSGTYEAFF. Combining the CDR3 with reference TRBV28 and TRBJ1-1 gives the whole variable domain DVKVTQSSRYLVKRTGEKVFLECVQDMDHENMFWYRQDPGLGLRLIYFSYDVKMKEKGDIPEGYSVSREKKERFSLILESASTNQTSMYLCASSLSGTYEAFFGQGTRLTVV.

The chain combines TRBV7-9 with TRBJ2-5; possibly TRBD1 for D (6 bases). This CDR3 comprises 13 residues. Trimming removed 5 bases at V and 3 bases at J, with 10 bases between. Germline V gene lookup returns CDR1 SEHNR and CDR2 FQNEAQ (reference sequence). CDR3 sequence: CASSIPGEETQYF. CDR3 DNA: TGTGCCAGCAGCATTCCAGGGGAAGAGACCCAGTACTTC.

This chain links TRBV4-1 with TRBJ2-7, with unresolved D. This CDR3 spans 14 amino acids. The germline gives CDR1 MGHRA, CDR2 YSYEKL. Trimming left V 1 base short and J 3 bases short, with 10 bases between. CDR3 in DNA: TGCGCCAGCAGCCAAGGTTTACGCGACTACGAGCAGTACTTC. It specifies CASSQGLRDYEQYF.

The chain couples TRBV7-6 to TRBJ2-5; possibly TRBD1 or TRBD2 for D (5 bases each). The V gene lost 0 bases and the J gene lost 5 bases, with 10 bases spanning the gap. Germline V lookup: CDR1 SGHVS, CDR2 FNYEAQ. CDR3 size: 14 residues. The CDR3 region is CASSLARGLETQYF. DNA of the CDR3: TGTGCCAGCAGCTTAGCGAGGGGTTTGGAGACCCAGTACTTC.

The chain is built from TRBV19 and TRBJ1-4; perhaps TRBD1 as D (6 bases). CDR3 length: 15 residues. Germline V lookup: CDR1 LNHDA, CDR2 SQIVND (reference sequence). V was cut by 3 bases and J by 0 bases, with 8 bases left in between. This chain's CDR3 is CASSMDSATNEKLFF. The CDR3 DNA reads TGTGCCAGTAGTATGGACAGTGCAACTAATGAAAAACTGTTTTTT.